This T cell receptor (beta chain) is from a study of metastatic and nonmetastatic thyroid tumors. Study-wide background: Malignant thyroid and benign thyroid patients provided blood and tumor or nodule tissue whose repertoires were compared.

There were no patients who had received any treatment before thyroid surgery. MiXCR reprocessed the PCR reads for TCRdb. The table lists about 25,000 clones, under 25% of them singletons. After removal of 2 bases from V and 4 bases from J, the junction contained 2 bases not matched to a gene. The CDR3 covers 13 residues. Germline V gives CDR1 MNHEY, CDR2 SMNVEV (reference sequence). Sample share makes this clone medium-sized. The receptor was isolated from a male donor with papillary thyroid cancer or a benign thyroid nodule (not recorded which). Some clones in this sample may be carry-over from other donors' samples. The chain is built from TRBV27 and TRBJ2-7, with 7 bases fitting TRBD1. Sequences were obtained from blood. Here the CDR3 DNA reads TGTGCCAGCAGTTTAAAACAGGGGTACGAGCAGTACTTC. It yields the protein CASSLKQGYEQYF.